This entry features one T cell receptor (beta chain) sequence. Germline V gene lookup returns CDR1 SGHDN and CDR2 FVKESK. The CDR3 has 16 amino acids. Trimming left V 3 bases short and J 5 bases short, with 19 bases between. This sample was taken from a study of blood T cells in healthy people across ages. A sample-barcoded 5' primer and a J-beta primer mix were used in a second PCR of about 7 to 12 cycles. One entry per CDR3 protein results from TCRdb running MiXCR on the 5' RACE reads. The table lists 700,000 to 850,000 distinct CDR3 sequences, about 55% of them singletons, with approximately 40% in the top ten. The study recruited healthy Caucasian donors from Russia who were aged about 6 to 100. Drawing of peripheral blood yielded about 10 milliliters from each donor.

Sequencing used blood. This clonotype originated in a man at least 80 years old in good health. The chain is built from TRBV14 and TRBJ2-5; D may be TRBD2 (6 bases). CDR3 nucleotides: TGTGCCAGCAGCCATTGGAGGGTCGATCAGGCGGAGACCCAGTACTTC. This translates into CASSHWRVDQAETQYF. The variable domain in full, with the rest retrieved from reference TRBV14 and TRBJ2-5, is EAGVTQFPSHSVIEKGQTVTLRCDPISGHDNLYWYRRVMGKEIKFLLHFVKESKQDESGMPNNRFLAERTGGTYSTLKVQPAELEDSGVYFCASSHWRVDQAETQYFGPGTRLLVL.